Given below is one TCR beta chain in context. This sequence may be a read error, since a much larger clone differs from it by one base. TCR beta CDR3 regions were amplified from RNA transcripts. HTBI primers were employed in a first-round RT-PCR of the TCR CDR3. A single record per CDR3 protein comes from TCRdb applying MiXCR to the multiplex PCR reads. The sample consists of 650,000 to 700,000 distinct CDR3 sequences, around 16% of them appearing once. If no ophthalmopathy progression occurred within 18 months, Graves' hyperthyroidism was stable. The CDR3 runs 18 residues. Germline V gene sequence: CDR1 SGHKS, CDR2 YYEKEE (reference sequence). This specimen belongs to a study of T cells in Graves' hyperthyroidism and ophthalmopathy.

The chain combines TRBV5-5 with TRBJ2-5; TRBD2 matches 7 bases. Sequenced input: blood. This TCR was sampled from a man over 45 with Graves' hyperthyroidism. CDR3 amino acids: CASRPGGKKLSFQETRYF. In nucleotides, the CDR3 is TGTGCCAGCAGACCCGGGGGGAAAAAGCTCTCCTTCCAAGAGACCCGGTACTTC. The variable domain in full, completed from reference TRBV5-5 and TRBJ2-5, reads DAGVTQSPTHLIKTRGQQVTLRCSPISGHKSVSWYQQVLGQGPQFIFQYYEKEERGRGNFPDRFSARQFPNYSSELNVNALLLGDSALYLCASRPGGKKLSFQETRYFGPGTRLLVL.